The present T cell receptor (beta chain) was sequenced within a study of blood T cell repertoires in COVID-19. Study in general: Some COVID-19 samples were acute and others convalescent; all came from the United States, Italy and Spain. Nucleic acid was either cDNA or gDNA, and it came from T cells, B-cell-depleted T cells, or PBMCs.

The CDR3 totals 14 residues. Germline CDR1 MDHEN, CDR2 SYDVKM. Trimming removed 8 bases from V and 2 bases from J, with 15 bases in between. Original analysis: Cell counts per sample came from amplifying reference gene primers. This table comes from immunoSEQ multiplex PCR, and its TCRdb copy is limited to in-frame clones, with some not included. That table supplies the V and J calls and clone size; D and trimming were determined from the DNA. The sample contains about 110,000 clones, approximately 82% of which appear only once. The TCR originated in a woman older than 75 with acute or convalescent COVID-19. Sequencing input: peripheral blood. This chain links TRBV28 with TRBJ1-1; no definite D call. The CDR3 coding sequence is TGTGCCAGCCATCTTTCTCAGGCAAACACTGAAGCTTTCTTT. Amino acid sequence: CASHLSQANTEAFF.